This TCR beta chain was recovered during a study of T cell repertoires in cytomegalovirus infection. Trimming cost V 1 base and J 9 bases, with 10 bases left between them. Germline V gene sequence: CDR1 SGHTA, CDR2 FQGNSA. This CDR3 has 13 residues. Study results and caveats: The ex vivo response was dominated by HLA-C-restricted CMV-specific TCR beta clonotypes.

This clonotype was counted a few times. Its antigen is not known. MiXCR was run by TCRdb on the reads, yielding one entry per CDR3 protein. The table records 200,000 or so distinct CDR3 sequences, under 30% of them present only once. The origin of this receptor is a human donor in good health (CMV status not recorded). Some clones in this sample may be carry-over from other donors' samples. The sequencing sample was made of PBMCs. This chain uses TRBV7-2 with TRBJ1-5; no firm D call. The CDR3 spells CASSLGGEWPQHF. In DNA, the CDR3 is TGTGCCAGCAGCTTAGGCGGGGAATGGCCCCAGCATTTT.